The rows below give T cell receptor beta chains drawn from one sample of a study of CD8 T cells in ankylosing spondylitis. TCRdb re-analysed the 5' RACE reads in MiXCR, keeping a single row per CDR3 protein. The data hold approximately 140,000 distinct CDR3 sequences, with 40% to 50% observed a single time. The specimen sequenced was synovial fluid, either unsorted or a sorted T cell fraction (not recorded which). The receptors derive from a male donor with ankylosing spondylitis. Each CDR3 is given with its conserved first and last residue. Not every row has a clone size; where given, it reads once, few, many or a size class.

TRBV7-9,once,CASRPAGGTEAFF
TRBV3-1,NA,CASSQVHLQETQYF
TRBV20-1,NA,CSARDERGLTYNEQFF
TRBV20-1,medium-sized,CSARDYRVSYGYTF
TRBV20-1,NA,CSARVPGRGNTGELFF
TRBV4-1,NA,CASSQTRTSGGPTGELFF
TRBV12-3/TRBV12-4,NA,CASSFLSLWETQYF
TRBV24-1,few,CATDHPGQTEKLFF
TRBV29-1,few,CSVGGLTSGKFPYEQYF
TRBV12-3/TRBV12-4,few,CASRGGRGETQYF
TRBV12-3/TRBV12-4,few,CASSYGERAYNEQFF
TRBV11-2,NA,CASSLRARYSYNEQFF
TRBV11-2,NA,CASSPLVRPSYEQYF
TRBV2,NA,CASSDDSYTDTQYF
TRBV6-1,few,CASSATGSSYNEQFF
TRBV28,NA,CASSLFSERHEQFF
TRBV29-1,few,CSVEFAGEYEQYF
TRBV7-8,NA,CASSSTCQETQYF
TRBV12-3/TRBV12-4,NA,CASSFEGGPNEKLFF
TRBV11-2,few,CASSLDWSGYMSNEQFF
TRBV12-3/TRBV12-4,NA,CASSFYSPWGTGYSYEQYF
TRBV7-8,NA,CASSLQDHTIYF
TRBV4-1,NA,CASSAKNIQYF
TRBV4-3,few,CASSPGNRGIWDTQYF
TRBV7-9,once,CTSSHPTGAADTQYF
TRBV7-6,NA,CASSLVEDRGYEQYF
TRBV12-3/TRBV12-4,NA,CASTFRGWEDTQYF
TRBV12-3/TRBV12-4,NA,CASSFGHQYNEQFF
TRBV12-3/TRBV12-4,NA,CASSFWPYSSRAQHF
TRBV12-3/TRBV12-4,few,CASSPATSGGSF
TRBV3-1,many,CASSRPTSGANTGELFF
TRBV6-2/TRBV6-3,many,CASSYGDSSYEQYF
TRBV7-9,NA,CASSSSDWRSTDTQYF
TRBV20-1,NA,CSARLTGGYTF